A few counts support the clone carrying this T cell receptor beta chain. Its antigen is unidentified. The sample comes from a study of T-cell reconstitution after alpha-beta-depleted transplantation in children. The study, taken as a whole, reports: Several patients had high TCRbeta diversity at day 60; it came from surviving recipient T cells and thymic progenitors. Most T-cell counts and diversity one year after the transplant came from T cells that were newly produced.

This sample's TCRbeta library carried unique molecular identifier barcodes. TCRdb passed the PCR reads through MiXCR, listing each CDR3 protein once. Of under 100,000 distinct CDR3 sequences in the sample, about 16% were seen once. Trimming pared 6 bases from V and 1 base from J, leaving 10 bases between. The CDR3 covers 14 residues. This specimen was PBMCs, mostly from graft donor cells, taken 180 days after TCRalphabeta/CD19-depleted stem cell transplant. The sequence was obtained from a male patient between 2 and 15 years old who had a stem cell transplant for acute lymphoblastic leukemia, so the T cells may come from the graft donor. The chain combines TRBV12-3 or TRBV12-4 with TRBJ1-5; unclear D gene. The CDR3 coding sequence is TGTGCCAGCAGCGCCAGAGGGAGCAATCAGCCCCAGCATTTT. Residues: CASSARGSNQPQHF.